What follows are 12 T cell receptor beta chains derived from one specimen sequenced in a study of T cells in Graves' hyperthyroidism and ophthalmopathy. TCR beta CDR3 regions were amplified from RNA. Researchers ran a first-round RT-PCR on the TCR CDR3 using the HTBI primer set. TCRdb fed the multiplex PCR reads into MiXCR, producing one record per CDR3 protein. The sample records around 350,000 distinct CDR3 sequences, 13% being singletons. The sequenced material came from blood. These receptors all come from a woman in her late teens or twenties with Graves' hyperthyroidism.

This clonotype was detected ten times or more. The chain combines TRBV30 with TRBJ1-2; tentatively, D is TRBD1 (6 bases). Germline assignment: CDR1 GTSNPN and CDR2 SVGIG (reference sequence). Trimming left V 2 bases short and J 5 bases short, with 18 bases between. This CDR3 has 15 residues. CDR3 coding DNA: TGTGCCTGGAGTCAGGGGCCGGGCCTCCGTTATGGCTACACCTTC. It translates to CAWSQGPGLRYGYTF.

The chain combines TRBV11-3 with TRBJ2-3; the D gene is possibly TRBD2 (6 bases). This CDR3 is 15 amino acids long. Trimming cost V 3 bases and J 4 bases, with 14 bases left between them. CDR1 and CDR2 (germline): SGHNT, YENEEA. CDR3 DNA sequence: TGTGCCAGCAGCTTGGGGGAGGCCCTTTCAGATACGCAGTATTTT. Protein: CASSLGEALSDTQYF.

This clonotype showed up many times. The gene calls are TRBV28 and TRBJ1-6; 10 positions match TRBD1. Germline CDR1 MDHEN, CDR2 SYDVKM. The CDR3 is made up of 18 amino acids. The junction had 8 bases not matched to a gene; V was cut back by 6 bases and J by 0 bases. The CDR3 is CASRGTGALDSYNSPLHF. The CDR3 DNA reads as TGTGCCAGCAGAGGGACAGGGGCTTTAGACTCCTATAATTCACCCCTCCACTTT.

The rearrangement links TRBV4-1 to TRBJ2-5; D uncertain. Germline V gene sequence: CDR1 MGHRA, CDR2 YSYEKL. The V gene lost 1 base and the J gene lost 0 bases, with 9 bases spanning the gap. This CDR3 region has 15 residues. The CDR3 coding sequence is TGCGCCAGCAGCCAAGTGGGAAGAAACCAAGAGACCCAGTACTTC. It translates to CASSQVGRNQETQYF.

In its sample, this clonotype was seen many times. The gene calls are TRBV5-5 and TRBJ2-4; perhaps TRBD2 as D (6 bases). From germline, CDR1 is SGHKS and CDR2 YYEKEE (reference sequence). V dropped 0 bases and J dropped 1 base, with 11 bases sitting between them. The CDR3 consists of 16 residues. The CDR3: CASSLEGSGAKNIQYF. CDR3 nucleotides: TGTGCCAGCAGCTTGGAAGGGAGCGGGGCCAAAAACATTCAGTACTTC. Full variable domain (outside the CDR3, taken from reference TRBV5-5 and TRBJ2-4): DAGVTQSPTHLIKTRGQQVTLRCSPISGHKSVSWYQQVLGQGPQFIFQYYEKEERGRGNFPDRFSARQFPNYSSELNVNALLLGDSALYLCASSLEGSGAKNIQYFGAGTRLSVL.

This clonotype was detected ten times or more. The rearrangement joins TRBV20-1 to TRBJ2-1; D uncertain. Germline values: CDR1 DFQATT, CDR2 SNEGSKA (reference sequence). V was shortened by 3 bases and J by 3 bases, with 6 bases between the two germline ends. CDR3 length equals 12 residues. The CDR3 spells CSARGNYNEQFF. The DNA of the CDR3 is TGCAGTGCTAGGGGAAACTACAATGAGCAGTTCTTC.

This clonotype was detected ten times or more. The chain uses TRBV7-2 and TRBJ2-7; D is possibly TRBD2 (5 bases). Between the trimmed V and J ends, which lost 5 bases and 0 bases, there was a span of 14 bases. This CDR3 is 15 amino acids long. Germline assignment: CDR1 SGHTA and CDR2 FQGNSA. The DNA of the CDR3 is TGTGCCAGCAGCCCTAGTACGGGGAGCTCCTACGAGCAGTACTTC. Translating it yields CASSPSTGSSYEQYF.

This clonotype was observed many times. The genes are TRBV7-2 and TRBJ1-1; D is possibly TRBD1 (6 bases). Germline CDR1 SGHTA, CDR2 FQGNSA. The CDR3 runs to 16 residues. V gave up 1 base and J gave up 5 bases, with 17 bases separating them. DNA for the CDR3: TGTGCCAGCAGCTTAGACGGGGGGGCGGTAGGTACTGAAGCTTTCTTT. It translates to CASSLDGGAVGTEAFF.

The chain links TRBV7-9 to TRBJ1-1; 7 bases align to TRBD1. CDR3 length: 13 residues. Trimming at V came to 3 bases and at J to 11 bases, leaving 9 bases not matched to a gene. CDR1 SEHNR and CDR2 FQNEAQ come from the germline V gene (reference sequence). The CDR3 DNA reads TGTGCCAGCAGCTTGGGACAGTCACGGTCGGCTTTCTTT. Its translation: CASSLGQSRSAFF.

The genes are TRBV20-1 and TRBJ1-1, with TRBD1 identical over 9 bases. Germline lookup yields CDR1 DFQATT and CDR2 SNEGSKA (reference sequence). With V trimmed by 5 bases and J by 9 bases, 4 bases remained unmatched. The CDR3 consists of 11 residues. The CDR3, as DNA: TGCAGTGCTGCCGGGACAGGGAAAGCTTTCTTT. Amino acids: CSAAGTGKAFF.

This clonotype has at least ten counts. The chain recombines TRBV28 with TRBJ1-5; a possible D gene is TRBD1 (6 bases). CDR3 length: 17 amino acids. V was shortened by 2 bases and J by 0 bases, with 14 bases between the two germline ends. The germline V gene has CDR1 MDHEN and CDR2 SYDVKM. CDR3 residues: CASSLGGGRYSNQPQHF. The CDR3 nucleotides are TGTGCCAGCAGTTTAGGAGGGGGGCGGTATAGCAATCAGCCCCAGCATTTT.

This clonotype has ten or more counts. J is TRBJ1-1 and V is TRBV29-1, with 9 bases lining up with TRBD1. Germline lookup yields CDR1 SQVTM and CDR2 ANQGSEA. The V gene end was trimmed by 5 bases and the J gene end by 4 bases; junction bases not matched to a gene: 5. CDR3 length: 13 residues. The CDR3 protein is CSVFRDRATEAFF. The CDR3, as DNA: TGCAGCGTTTTCCGGGACAGGGCCACTGAAGCTTTCTTT.